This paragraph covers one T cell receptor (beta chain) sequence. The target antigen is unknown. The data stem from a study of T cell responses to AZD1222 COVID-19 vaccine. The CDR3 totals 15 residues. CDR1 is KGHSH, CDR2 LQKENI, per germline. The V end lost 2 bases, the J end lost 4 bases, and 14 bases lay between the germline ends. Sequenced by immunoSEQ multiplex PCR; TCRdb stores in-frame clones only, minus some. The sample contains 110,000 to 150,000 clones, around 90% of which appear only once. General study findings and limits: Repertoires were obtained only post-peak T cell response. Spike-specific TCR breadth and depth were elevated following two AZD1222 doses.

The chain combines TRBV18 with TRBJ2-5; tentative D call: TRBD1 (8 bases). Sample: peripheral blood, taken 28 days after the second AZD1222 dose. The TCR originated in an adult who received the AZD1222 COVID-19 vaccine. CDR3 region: CASSPTGGGTETQYF. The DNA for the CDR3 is TGTGCCAGCTCACCAACAGGGGGGGGCACAGAGACCCAGTACTTC.